This entry concerns a single T cell receptor (beta chain). The entry originates in a study of T cell changes during pregnancy in multiple sclerosis. Germline CDR1 reads MDHEN; CDR2 reads SYDVKM. CDR3 length: 17 amino acids. Trimming pared 8 bases from V and 1 base from J, leaving 21 bases between. TCRdb's table, derived via immunoSEQ multiplex PCR, lists solely in-frame clones and lacks some. The sample lists about 28,000 clones, 75% to 95% seen once, with 6.2% in the top ten. The material was CD8+ T cells from peripheral blood mononuclear cells, obtained before pregnancy. V is TRBV28 and J is TRBJ2-4; D is perhaps TRBD1 (5 bases). This receptor was identified in a female donor with multiple sclerosis, enrolled in a pregnancy study. CDR3 residues: CASQTRDYPLAKNIQYF. The DNA of the CDR3 is TGTGCCAGCCAAACCAGGGATTATCCCCTGGCCAAAAACATTCAGTACTTC. Complete variable domain (other parts from reference TRBV28 and TRBJ2-4): DVKVTQSSRYLVKRTGEKVFLECVQDMDHENMFWYRQDPGLGLRLIYFSYDVKMKEKGDIPEGYSVSREKKERFSLILESASTNQTSMYLCASQTRDYPLAKNIQYFGAGTRLSVL.